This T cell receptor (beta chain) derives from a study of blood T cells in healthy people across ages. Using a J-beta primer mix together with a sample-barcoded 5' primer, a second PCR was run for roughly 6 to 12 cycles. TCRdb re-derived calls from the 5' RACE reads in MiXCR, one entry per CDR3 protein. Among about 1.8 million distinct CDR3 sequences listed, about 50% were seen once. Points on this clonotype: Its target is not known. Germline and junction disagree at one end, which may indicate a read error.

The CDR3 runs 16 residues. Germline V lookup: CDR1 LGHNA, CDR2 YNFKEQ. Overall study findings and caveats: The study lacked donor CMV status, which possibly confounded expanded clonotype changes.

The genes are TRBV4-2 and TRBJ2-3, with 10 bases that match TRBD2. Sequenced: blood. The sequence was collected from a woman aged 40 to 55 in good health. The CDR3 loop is CASSPLSGGRTDSQYF. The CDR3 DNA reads TGTGCCAGCAGCCCCCTTAGCGGGGGGCGCACAGATTCGCAGTATTTT.